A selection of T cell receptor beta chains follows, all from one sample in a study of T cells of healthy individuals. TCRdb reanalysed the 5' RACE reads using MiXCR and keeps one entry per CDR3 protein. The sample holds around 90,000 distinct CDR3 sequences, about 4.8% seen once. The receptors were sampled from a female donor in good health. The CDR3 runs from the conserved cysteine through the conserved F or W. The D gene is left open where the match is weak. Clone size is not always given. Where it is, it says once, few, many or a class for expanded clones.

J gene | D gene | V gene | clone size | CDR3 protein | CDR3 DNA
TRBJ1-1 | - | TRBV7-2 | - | CASSQNRNTEAFF | TGTGCCAGCAGCCAGAATCGTAACACTGAAGCTTTCTTT
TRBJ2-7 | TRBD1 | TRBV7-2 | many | CASSSGTVSYEQYF | TGTGCCAGCAGCTCCGGGACAGTTTCCTACGAGCAGTACTTC
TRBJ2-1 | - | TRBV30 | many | CAWRWSDNEQFF | TGTGCCTGGAGGTGGTCAGACAATGAGCAGTTCTTC
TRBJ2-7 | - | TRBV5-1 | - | CASSWTQDSYEQYF | TGCGCCAGCAGCTGGACACAAGACAGCTACGAGCAGTACTTC
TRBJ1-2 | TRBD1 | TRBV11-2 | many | CASSLETGRGYTF | TGTGCCAGCAGCTTAGAGACAGGGAGGGGCTACACCTTC
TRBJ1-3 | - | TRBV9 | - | CASSGRGAYSGNTIYF | TGTGCCAGCAGCGGACGCGGTGCGTACTCTGGAAACACCATATATTTT
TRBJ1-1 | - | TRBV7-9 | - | CASSSPHDSFTEAFF | TGTGCCAGCAGCTCCCCTCACGACAGTTTCACTGAAGCTTTCTTT
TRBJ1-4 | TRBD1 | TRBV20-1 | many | CSAPGQVRSEGKLFF | TGCAGTGCTCCTGGACAGGTTAGAAGCGAGGGGAAACTGTTTTTT
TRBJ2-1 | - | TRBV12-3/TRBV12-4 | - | CASSRDYNEQFF | TGTGCCAGCAGCCGAGACTATAATGAGCAGTTCTTC
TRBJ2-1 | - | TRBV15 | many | CATSSGPSNEQFF | TGTGCCACCAGCAGTGGACCTAGCAATGAGCAGTTCTTC
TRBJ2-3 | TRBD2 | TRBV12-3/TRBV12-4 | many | CASSLRTSGNTQYF | TGTGCCAGCAGTTTAAGGACTAGCGGAAATACGCAGTATTTT
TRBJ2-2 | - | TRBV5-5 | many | CASSLLGLHQVTGELFF | TGTGCCAGCAGCTTGTTGGGACTTCATCAAGTTACCGGGGAGCTGTTTTTT
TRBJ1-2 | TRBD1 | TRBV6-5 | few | CASSYAGTGPYYGYTF | TGTGCCAGCAGTTACGCCGGGACAGGGCCCTACTATGGCTACACCTTC
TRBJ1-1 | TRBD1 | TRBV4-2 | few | CASSQGLTGGDTEAFF | TGTGCCAGCAGCCAAGGACTCACAGGGGGCGACACTGAAGCTTTCTTT
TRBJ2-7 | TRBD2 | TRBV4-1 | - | CASSQPSGRARYEQYF | TGCGCCAGCAGCCAACCTAGCGGGAGGGCCCGATACGAGCAGTACTTC
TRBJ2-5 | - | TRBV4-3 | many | CASSQDKAGPETQYF | TGCGCCAGCAGCCAAGATAAGGCAGGGCCAGAGACCCAGTACTTC
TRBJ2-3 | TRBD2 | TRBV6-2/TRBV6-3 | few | CASRELAADTQYF | TGTGCCAGCAGGGAACTAGCGGCAGATACGCAGTATTTT
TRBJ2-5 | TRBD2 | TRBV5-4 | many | CASSTSGMETQYF | TGTGCCAGCAGCACGAGCGGGATGGAGACCCAGTACTTC
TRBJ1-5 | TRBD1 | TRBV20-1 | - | CSARDRDRAHLVDQPQHF | TGCAGTGCTAGAGATCGCGACAGGGCCCATCTAGTCGATCAGCCCCAGCATTTT
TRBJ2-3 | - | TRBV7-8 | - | CASSLAGTLRTDTQYF | TGTGCCAGCAGCTTAGCCGGGACTTTGCGAACAGATACGCAGTATTTT
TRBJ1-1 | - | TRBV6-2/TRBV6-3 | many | CASSPTANTEAFF | TGTGCCAGCAGTCCGACTGCGAACACTGAAGCTTTCTTT
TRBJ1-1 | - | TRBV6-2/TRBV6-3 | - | CASSSGSLNTEAFF | TGTGCCAGCAGTTCTGGCAGCTTGAACACTGAAGCTTTCTTT
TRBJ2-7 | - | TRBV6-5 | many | CASSRTAYEQYF | TGTGCCAGCAGTAGGACAGCCTACGAGCAGTACTTC
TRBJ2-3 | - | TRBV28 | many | CASPKTADGRTDTQYF | TGTGCCAGCCCAAAGACTGCGGACGGACGCACAGATACGCAGTATTTT
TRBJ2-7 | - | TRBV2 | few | CASSDRLVEQYF | TGTGCCAGCAGTGACAGGCTAGTCGAGCAGTACTTC
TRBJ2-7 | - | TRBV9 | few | CASSPHNDNEQYF | TGTGCCAGCAGCCCCCACAACGACAACGAGCAGTACTTC
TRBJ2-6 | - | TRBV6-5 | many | CASSQNPVGERTGANVLTF | TGTGCCAGCAGTCAAAACCCAGTGGGGGAGCGAACTGGGGCCAACGTCCTGACTTTC
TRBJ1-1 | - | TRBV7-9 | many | CASSLAGSGSGKNTEAFF | TGTGCCAGCAGCTTAGCGGGGTCTGGCAGTGGGAAGAACACTGAAGCTTTCTTT
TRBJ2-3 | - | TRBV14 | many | CASSQSRDTQYF | TGTGCCAGCAGCCAATCTAGGGATACGCAGTATTTT
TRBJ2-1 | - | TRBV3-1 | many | CASSQDLVGSVYNEQFF | TGTGCCAGCAGCCAAGATCTGGTGGGTTCCGTCTACAATGAGCAGTTCTTC
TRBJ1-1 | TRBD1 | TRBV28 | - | CASSYRTGRTEAFF | TGTGCCAGCAGCTATCGGACAGGTAGGACTGAAGCTTTCTTT
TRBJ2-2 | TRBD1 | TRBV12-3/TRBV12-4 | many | CASSGRTGQGVNTGELFF | TGTGCCAGCAGTGGGAGAACGGGACAGGGTGTCAACACCGGGGAGCTGTTTTTT
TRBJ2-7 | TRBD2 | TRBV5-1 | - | CASIPLAGGGEQYF | TGCGCCAGCATTCCTCTGGCGGGAGGAGGAGAGCAGTACTTC
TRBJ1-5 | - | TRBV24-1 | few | CATSDGGRGSNQPQHF | TGTGCCACCAGTGACGGAGGGCGCGGAAGCAATCAGCCCCAGCATTTT
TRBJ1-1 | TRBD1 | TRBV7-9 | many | CASSPPRTGGTEAFF | TGTGCCAGCAGCCCACCTAGGACAGGGGGCACTGAAGCTTTCTTT
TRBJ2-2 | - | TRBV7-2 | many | CARGGEGELFF | TGTGCCAGGGGTGGCGAGGGGGAGCTGTTTTTT
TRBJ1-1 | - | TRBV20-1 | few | CSARRTLNTEAFF | TGCAGTGCTCGGCGGACTCTGAACACTGAAGCTTTCTTT
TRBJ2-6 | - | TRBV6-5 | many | CASSYRNSGANVLTF | TGTGCCAGCAGTTACAGGAACTCTGGGGCCAACGTCCTGACTTTC
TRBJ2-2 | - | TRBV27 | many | CASSPMGHTTGELFF | TGTGCCAGCAGTCCCATGGGACACACAACCGGGGAGCTGTTTTTT
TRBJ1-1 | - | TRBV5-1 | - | CASSKPEINTEAFF | TGCGCCAGCAGCAAGCCAGAGATTAACACTGAAGCTTTCTTT
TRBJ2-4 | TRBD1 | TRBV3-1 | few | CASSLSPGTGVAKNIQYF | TGTGCCAGCAGCCTTAGCCCCGGGACAGGGGTAGCCAAAAACATTCAGTACTTC
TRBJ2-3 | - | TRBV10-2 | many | CASSTGSTDTQYF | TGCGCCAGCAGTACAGGCAGCACAGATACGCAGTATTTT
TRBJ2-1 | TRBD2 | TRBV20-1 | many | CSARTAGGVNEQFF | TGCAGTGCTAGGACAGCGGGAGGAGTGAATGAGCAGTTCTTC
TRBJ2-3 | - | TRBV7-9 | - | CASSLLRWDITDTQYF | TGTGCCAGCAGCTTATTGCGATGGGACATCACAGATACGCAGTATTTT
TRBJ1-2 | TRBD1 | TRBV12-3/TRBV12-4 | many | CASTRGQGANGYTF | TGTGCCAGCACCCGAGGACAGGGGGCTAATGGCTACACCTTC
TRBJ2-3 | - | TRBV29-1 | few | CSVDYYRDTQYF | TGCAGCGTTGACTACTACCGAGATACGCAGTATTTT
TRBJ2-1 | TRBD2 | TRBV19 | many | CASSLALAGASEQFF | TGTGCCAGTAGTCTCGCACTAGCGGGGGCTAGTGAGCAGTTCTTC